This T cell receptor (beta chain) was captured by sequencing in a study of blood T cell repertoires in COVID-19. Germline CDR1 is SNHLY and CDR2 is FYNNEI. The V gene end was trimmed by 8 bases and the J gene end by 7 bases; junction bases not matched to a gene: 5. CDR3 length: 13 amino acids. The repertoire was sequenced with immunoSEQ multiplex PCR; TCRdb's copy has only in-frame clones and lacks some. The sample carries 40,000 to 55,000 clones, roughly nine tenths recorded once. The specimen sequenced was peripheral blood. This rearrangement joins TRBV2 to TRBJ2-1; 10 nucleotides align to TRBD2. The TCR sequence derives from a man in his sixties or seventies with active COVID-19. CDR3 loop: CASRASGGNEQFF. The CDR3 DNA follows: TGTGCCAGCCGGGCTAGCGGGGGAAATGAGCAGTTCTTC. The full variable domain, with the rest looked up from reference TRBV2 and TRBJ2-1, is EPEVTQTPSHQVTQMGQEVILRCVPISNHLYFYWYRQILGQKVEFLVSFYNNEISEKSEIFDDQFSVERPDGSNFTLKIRSTKLEDSAMYFCASRASGGNEQFFGPGTRLTVL.